Listed below are T cell receptor beta chains from one sample, sequenced in a study of cytomegalovirus exposure and HLA in healthy donors. Method: immunoSEQ multiplex PCR; TCRdb's copy keeps in-frame clones and lacks some. The sample data list 55,000 to 85,000 clones. Material: PBMCs. The source is a female donor in good health and CMV-seropositive. The CDR3 runs from the conserved cysteine through the conserved F or W. A D gene is named only where the DNA matches it firmly.

v_gene	j_gene	d_gene	CDR3aa	CDR3nt
TRBV6-1	TRBJ2-3	.	CARSESSAQYF	TGTGCCAGAAGTGAGTCTAGCGCGCAGTATTTT
TRBV5-4	TRBJ2-7	.	CASSLGGLSYEQYF	TGTGCCAGCAGCTTGGGGGGACTCTCCTACGAGCAGTACTTC
TRBV19	TRBJ2-1	.	CASSIVSGSSYNEQFF	TGTGCCAGTAGTATAGTCTCGGGAAGCTCCTACAATGAGCAGTTCTTC
TRBV5-1	TRBJ2-7	TRBD1	CASSLALDRAALDEQYF	TGCGCCAGCAGCTTGGCCTTGGACAGGGCGGCCCTCGACGAGCAGTACTTC
TRBV27	TRBJ1-5	TRBD1	CASSDRDQPQHF	TGTGCCAGCAGTGACAGGGACCAGCCCCAGCATTTT
TRBV28	TRBJ2-7	.	CASSDLGGITAYEQYF	TGTGCCAGCAGCGATTTGGGGGGTATTACGGCCTACGAGCAGTACTTC
TRBV30	TRBJ1-1	.	CAWSGEGVEAFF	TGTGCCTGGAGTGGGGAGGGAGTTGAAGCTTTCTTT
TRBV30	TRBJ2-1	TRBD2	CAWRVLAGGYNEQFF	TGTGCCTGGAGGGTGCTAGCGGGGGGCTACAATGAGCAGTTCTTC
TRBV4-3	TRBJ1-5	TRBD1	CASSQEWGTGDQPQHF	TGCGCCAGCAGCCAAGAGTGGGGGACAGGCGATCAGCCCCAGCATTTT
TRBV4-2	TRBJ2-5	TRBD2	CASSQPNSSGGPYQETQYF	TGTGCCAGCAGCCAACCAAATTCAAGCGGGGGCCCGTACCAAGAGACCCAGTACTTC
TRBV5-1	TRBJ1-2	.	CASSNPGGGGGYTF	TGCGCCAGCAGCAACCCGGGAGGCGGCGGTGGCTACACCTTC
TRBV5-6	TRBJ2-1	.	CASRGRARANEQFF	TGTGCCAGCAGGGGCAGGGCCCGGGCTAATGAGCAGTTCTTC
TRBV6-4	TRBJ2-1	TRBD1	CASSERQGGYNEQFF	TGTGCCAGCAGTGAAAGACAGGGGGGATACAATGAGCAGTTCTTC
TRBV7-9	TRBJ2-1	.	CASSAGQPLAYNEQFF	TGTGCCAGCAGCGCGGGACAGCCACTCGCCTACAATGAGCAGTTCTTC
TRBV6-6	TRBJ1-1	.	CASSYGQNTEAFF	TGTGCCAGCAGTTACGGGCAGAACACTGAAGCTTTCTTT
TRBV15	TRBJ1-3	TRBD1	CATSSPSRDRGGTIYF	TGTGCCACCAGCAGTCCCAGCCGGGACAGGGGTGGCACCATATATTTT
TRBV29-1	TRBJ2-7	.	CSVRDSSYEQYF	TGCAGCGTTAGGGACTCCTCCTACGAGCAGTACTTC
TRBV5-1	TRBJ1-2	.	CASSDPGQAGYTF	TGCGCCAGCAGCGACCCCGGCCAGGCTGGCTACACCTTC
TRBV25-1	TRBJ2-7	.	CASSDSGFSYEQYF	TGTGCCAGCAGTGACAGCGGATTTTCCTACGAGCAGTACTTC
TRBV29-1	TRBJ2-7	TRBD2	CSVGVAGSYEQYF	TGCAGCGTTGGGGTAGCGGGGTCCTACGAGCAGTACTTC
TRBV19	TRBJ2-2	.	CASSIDREDTGELFF	TGTGCCAGTAGTATAGACAGGGAAGACACCGGGGAGCTGTTTTTT
TRBV28	TRBJ2-7	TRBD1	CASSSQGEDYEQYF	TGTGCCAGCAGCTCACAGGGGGAGGACTACGAGCAGTACTTC
TRBV5-6	TRBJ1-1	.	CASSFTKGKTEAFF	TGTGCCAGCAGCTTTACCAAGGGGAAGACTGAAGCTTTCTTT
TRBV30	TRBJ1-4	.	CAWAGSEKLFF	TGTGCCTGGGCTGGGAGTGAAAAACTGTTTTTT
TRBV6-5	TRBJ2-1	.	CARIHSHWLHGEQFF	TGTGCCAGGATTCATTCCCATTGGCTTCACGGGGAGCAGTTCTTC
TRBV6-1	TRBJ1-2	.	CASTAVGANYGYTF	TGTGCCAGCACTGCGGTTGGGGCCAACTATGGCTACACCTTC
TRBV4-1	TRBJ2-7	TRBD1	CASSQDPPAGGLYEQYF	TGCGCCAGCAGCCAAGATCCGCCGGCAGGGGGCCTCTACGAGCAGTACTTC
TRBV6-5	TRBJ1-1	.	CASSYRWAVDTEAFF	TGTGCCAGCAGTTACCGGTGGGCAGTCGACACTGAAGCTTTCTTT
TRBV4-3	TRBJ1-6	TRBD1	CASSQAATDRQSPLHF	TGCGCCAGCAGCCAAGCGGCTACGGACAGGCAATCACCCCTCCACTTT
TRBV27	TRBJ2-7	.	CASSSTGTQLYEQYF	TGTGCCAGCAGTTCCACCGGGACACAACTTTACGAGCAGTACTTC
TRBV27	TRBJ2-7	TRBD1	CASSLLGTGDEQYF	TGTGCCAGCAGTTTACTCGGGACAGGGGACGAGCAGTACTTC
TRBV6-1	TRBJ2-5	TRBD2	CASTELAGGQETQYF	TGTGCCAGCACCGAACTAGCGGGGGGGCAAGAGACCCAGTACTTC
TRBV2	TRBJ1-1	.	CASSEDSFDTEAFF	TGTGCCAGCAGCGAGGACAGTTTTGACACTGAAGCTTTCTTT
TRBV5-1	TRBJ2-3	TRBD1	CASSSGTGRSDTQYF	TGCGCCAGCAGCTCCGGGACAGGGAGGTCAGATACGCAGTATTTT
TRBV7-2	TRBJ2-5	TRBD1	CASSLTAGGQETQYF	TGTGCCAGCAGCTTAACGGCAGGGGGCCAAGAGACCCAGTACTTC
TRBV6-4	TRBJ2-1	.	CASSDSPGNSDNEQFF	TGTGCCAGCAGTGACTCTCCAGGGAACTCCGACAATGAGCAGTTCTTC
TRBV28	TRBJ2-7	TRBD2	CASGSSGKPYEQYF	TGTGCCAGCGGGTCCAGCGGGAAACCCTACGAGCAGTACTTC
TRBV29-1	TRBJ2-1	TRBD1	CSVGTGYSEQFF	TGCAGCGTCGGGACAGGGTACTCTGAGCAGTTCTTC